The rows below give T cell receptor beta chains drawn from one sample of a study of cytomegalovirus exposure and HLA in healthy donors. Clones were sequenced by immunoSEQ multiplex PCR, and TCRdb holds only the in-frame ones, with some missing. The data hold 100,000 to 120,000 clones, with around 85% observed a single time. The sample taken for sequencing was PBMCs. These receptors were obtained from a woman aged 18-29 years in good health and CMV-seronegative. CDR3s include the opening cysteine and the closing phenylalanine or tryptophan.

CDR3aa: CASSSGTSGGYWGNIQYF
v_gene: TRBV2
j_gene: TRBJ2-4

CDR3aa: CASAGFSSRELFF
v_gene: TRBV19
j_gene: TRBJ2-2

CDR3aa: CASSSGPEGYTF
v_gene: TRBV4-1
j_gene: TRBJ1-2

CDR3aa: CASTDYSYEQYF
v_gene: TRBV6-1
j_gene: TRBJ2-7

CDR3aa: CTSSHLPPRGYTF
v_gene: TRBV1
j_gene: TRBJ1-2

CDR3aa: CASTSSALLGEKLFF
v_gene: TRBV7-2
j_gene: TRBJ1-4

CDR3aa: CAWSPETGSYGYTF
v_gene: TRBV30
j_gene: TRBJ1-2

CDR3aa: CASRLGQLNYGYTF
v_gene: TRBV5-6
j_gene: TRBJ1-2

CDR3aa: CAWRQQGSNQPQHF
v_gene: TRBV30
j_gene: TRBJ1-5

CDR3aa: CASSLGQGFYGYTF
v_gene: TRBV7-2
j_gene: TRBJ1-2

CDR3aa: CASQGQGDTEAFF
v_gene: TRBV6-4
j_gene: TRBJ1-1

CDR3aa: CAWSGGITDTQYF
v_gene: TRBV30
j_gene: TRBJ2-3

CDR3aa: CASSPEGRMGAFF
v_gene: TRBV5-1
j_gene: TRBJ1-1

CDR3aa: CASSQGALAKNIQYF
v_gene: TRBV14
j_gene: TRBJ2-4

CDR3aa: CSAEGGASEKLFF
v_gene: TRBV29-1
j_gene: TRBJ1-4

CDR3aa: CSVEERSGGGETEAFF
v_gene: TRBV29-1
j_gene: TRBJ1-1

CDR3aa: CASSPRSETQYF
v_gene: TRBV13
j_gene: TRBJ2-5

CDR3aa: CASSTKGARNSPLHF
v_gene: TRBV27
j_gene: TRBJ1-6

CDR3aa: CASSLSGGNTIYF
v_gene: TRBV7-3
j_gene: TRBJ1-3

CDR3aa: CASSIDGTGSAYGYTF
v_gene: TRBV19
j_gene: TRBJ1-2

CDR3aa: CSVYQGARGDEQYF
v_gene: TRBV29-1
j_gene: TRBJ2-7

CDR3aa: CASSARGQGAQAEAFF
v_gene: TRBV7-9
j_gene: TRBJ1-1

CDR3aa: CASSTSGGITYEQYF
v_gene: TRBV19
j_gene: TRBJ2-7

CDR3aa: CASSTLGTEAFF
v_gene: TRBV2
j_gene: TRBJ1-1

CDR3aa: CAISQQGNYNYGYTF
v_gene: TRBV10-3
j_gene: TRBJ1-2

CDR3aa: CASSIPLRQATSNQPQHF
v_gene: TRBV19
j_gene: TRBJ1-5

CDR3aa: CASSRPDGRGKLFF
v_gene: TRBV27
j_gene: TRBJ1-4

CDR3aa: CASSEPTGGTEAFF
v_gene: TRBV9
j_gene: TRBJ1-1

CDR3aa: CASSVGGGDTQYF
v_gene: TRBV2
j_gene: TRBJ2-3

CDR3aa: CASSVRVNTEAFF
v_gene: TRBV5-6
j_gene: TRBJ1-1

CDR3aa: CASSRLRDREYGYTF
v_gene: TRBV19
j_gene: TRBJ1-2

CDR3aa: CASSPRGSTEAFF
v_gene: TRBV13
j_gene: TRBJ1-1

CDR3aa: CASSLGRNQPQHF
v_gene: TRBV7-9
j_gene: TRBJ1-5

CDR3aa: CASSIMGAPYSPLHF
v_gene: TRBV19
j_gene: TRBJ1-6

CDR3aa: CASSEGRERYEQYF
v_gene: TRBV6-1
j_gene: TRBJ2-7

CDR3aa: CASSAELYTEAFF
v_gene: TRBV2
j_gene: TRBJ1-1

CDR3aa: CATTQKVGYEQYF
v_gene: TRBV19
j_gene: TRBJ2-7